The 23 T cell receptor beta chains below all came from one sample that was sequenced in a study of blood T cell repertoires in COVID-19. Method: immunoSEQ multiplex PCR; TCRdb's copy keeps in-frame clones and lacks some. The sample has some 270,000 clones, 85% to 90% seen once. The specimen sequenced was PBMCs or T cells enriched from blood (not recorded which). The receptors were sampled from a woman under 40 with acute COVID-19.

This clone was detected only once. The V and J genes are TRBV6-5 and TRBJ2-7; 11 bases map to TRBD1. V gave up 6 bases and J gave up 2 bases; unmatched junction bases: 3. CDR1 is MNHEY and CDR2 is SVGAGI in the germline V gene. The CDR3 spans 14 residues. CDR3 sequence (DNA): TGTGCCAGCAGGGGGACAGGGGGGGCCTACGAGCAGTACTTC. Encoded protein: CASRGTGGAYEQYF.

The chain joins TRBV2 to TRBJ2-7; D gene unclear. Germline V lookup: CDR1 SNHLY, CDR2 FYNNEI. This CDR3 contains 11 residues. Between the trimmed V and J ends, which lost 4 bases and 5 bases, there was a span of 6 bases. The CDR3 sequence is CASSGEDEQYF. The CDR3 nucleotides are TGTGCCAGCAGTGGAGAGGACGAGCAGTACTTC.

This clone showed up just once. CDR3 loop: CASSLSGADFSYEQYF. CDR3 bases: TGTGCCAGCAGTTTATCAGGGGCGGACTTCTCCTACGAGCAGTACTTC. The rearrangement uses TRBV28 and TRBJ2-7, with D possibly being TRBD1 (6 bases). The V end lost 1 base, the J end lost 0 bases, and 13 bases lay between the germline ends. This CDR3 is built from 16 residues. The germline V gene encodes CDR1 MDHEN and CDR2 SYDVKM.

This sequence joins TRBV25-1 and TRBJ2-3; 10 bases agree with TRBD1. The V gene end was trimmed by 6 bases and the J gene end by 5 bases; junction bases not matched to a gene: 5. From germline, CDR1 is MGHDK and CDR2 SYGVNS. This CDR3 is built from 14 residues. The CDR3 is CASRRDRGIDTQYF. Written as DNA, the CDR3 is TGTGCCAGCAGACGGGACAGGGGAATAGATACGCAGTATTTT.

The chain has TRBV28 and TRBJ2-5; D might be TRBD2 (7 bases). Between the trimmed V and J ends, which lost 5 bases and 8 bases, there was a span of 24 bases. The CDR3 extends over 16 amino acids. Per the germline V gene, CDR1 is MDHEN and CDR2 is SYDVKM. The CDR3 region is CASSQSLEGGAGTQYF. The CDR3 region has the DNA TGTGCCAGCAGTCAATCCTTGGAGGGGGGGGCTGGAACCCAGTACTTC.

This rearrangement joins TRBV27 to TRBJ1-2; 12 bases are a match to TRBD1. Germline CDR1 is MNHEY and CDR2 is SMNVEV (reference sequence). The CDR3 runs to 16 residues. The V segment lost 3 bases and the J segment 8 bases; nucleotides outside the gene matches: 10. Here the CDR3 DNA reads TGTGCCAGCAGTTTGGGTGGGACAGGGGGCCCGGAGGGCTACACCTTC. This encodes CASSLGGTGGPEGYTF.

V is TRBV18 and J is TRBJ2-7; tentative D call: TRBD1 (6 bases). The germline V gene encodes CDR1 KGHSH and CDR2 LQKENI. Trimming removed 4 bases from V and 2 bases from J, with 9 bases in between. The CDR3 spans 13 residues. DNA for the CDR3: TGTGCCAGCTCACTTCGGACAGCCTACGAGCAGTACTTC. It codes for CASSLRTAYEQYF.

This sequence joins TRBV14 and TRBJ2-3; 10 bases map to TRBD2. Germline values: CDR1 SGHDN, CDR2 FVKESK. The junction had 8 bases not matched to a gene; V was cut back by 6 bases and J by 5 bases. CDR3 length equals 15 residues. CDR3 in amino acids: CASRLSGRVGDTQYF. In DNA, the CDR3 is TGTGCCAGCAGGCTCAGCGGGAGGGTTGGAGATACGCAGTATTTT.

The J gene is TRBJ2-4, the V gene TRBV6-5; 11 nucleotides line up with TRBD2. The CDR3 is 15 residues long. J was trimmed by 9 bases and V by 5 bases; bases with no gene match: 9. Germline assignment: CDR1 MNHEY and CDR2 SVGAGI. The CDR3 reads CASSPQTSGVGIQYF. The CDR3 coding sequence is TGTGCCAGCAGTCCTCAGACTAGCGGGGTGGGCATTCAGTACTTC.

The chain links TRBV6-5 to TRBJ1-3; 7 bases fit TRBD1. This CDR3 contains 14 residues. The germline CDR1 and CDR2 sequences are MNHEY and SVGAGI. After removal of 5 bases from V and 4 bases from J, the junction contained 5 bases not matched to a gene. In DNA, the CDR3 is TGTGCCAGCAGTATGACAGGGTCCGGAAACACCATATATTTT. It translates to CASSMTGSGNTIYF.

The CDR3: CASSLELLGQADAEAFF. The CDR3 DNA is TGTGCCAGCAGCTTAGAGTTATTGGGACAGGCGGATGCTGAAGCTTTCTTT. The chain is built from TRBV7-2 and TRBJ1-1, with 8 bases identical to TRBD1. The CDR3 is made up of 17 amino acids. V was pared by 1 base and J by 6 bases, with 13 bases of the junction left unmatched. Per the germline V gene, CDR1 is SGHTA and CDR2 is FQGNSA.

This chain uses TRBV7-2 with TRBJ2-1; 13 nucleotides line up with TRBD2. Germline CDR1 reads SGHTA; CDR2 reads FQGNSA. J lost 8 bases, V lost 1 base, and 5 bases had no gene match. The CDR3 is made up of 16 amino acids. DNA for the CDR3: TGTGCCAGCAGCTTAGTCGGGACTAGCGGGATAGATGAGCAGTTCTTC. Translating gives CASSLVGTSGIDEQFF.

This clone was seen only once. The J gene is TRBJ2-2, the V gene TRBV11-2; 15 nucleotides line up with TRBD2. Germline V lookup: CDR1 SGHAT, CDR2 FQNNGV. V lost 1 base and J lost 0; bases outside the gene matches: 3. This CDR3 comprises 19 residues. The CDR3 protein is CASSLGRTSGRANTGELFF. CDR3 nucleotide sequence: TGTGCCAGCAGCTTAGGTAGGACTAGCGGGAGGGCGAACACCGGGGAGCTGTTTTTT. Full variable domain (outside the CDR3, taken from reference TRBV11-2 and TRBJ2-2): EAGVAQSPRYKIIEKRQSVAFWCNPISGHATLYWYQQILGQGPKLLIQFQNNGVVDDSQLPKDRFSAERLKGVDSTLKIQPAKLEDSAVYLCASSLGRTSGRANTGELFFGEGSRLTVL.

The rearrangement uses TRBV24-1 and TRBJ2-7, with 10 bases that match TRBD1. Germline V gene data show CDR1 as KGHDR and CDR2 as SFDVKD. CDR3 length: 16 residues. The junction had 13 bases not matched to a gene; V was cut back by 9 bases and J by 3 bases. The CDR3 loop is CATGVSVGQGLYEQYF. The DNA for the CDR3 is TGTGCCACCGGGGTATCCGTGGGACAGGGGCTCTACGAGCAGTACTTC.

The chain has TRBV19 and TRBJ2-1; 11 bases are a match to TRBD2. The CDR3 spans 17 residues. The ends lost 8 bases at V and 8 bases at J; junction bases unmatched: 17. CDR1 LNHDA and CDR2 SQIVND come from the germline V gene (reference sequence). The CDR3 nucleotides read TGTGCCAGTGCAGCCTTACCCATAGCGGGAGGGCCGGATGAGCAGTTCTTC. Its translation: CASAALPIAGGPDEQFF.

This chain connects TRBV28 to TRBJ1-4; D might be TRBD1 (5 bases). CDR3 length equals 15 residues. Germline assignment: CDR1 MDHEN and CDR2 SYDVKM. V gave up 4 bases and J gave up 5 bases, with 14 bases separating them. CDR3 DNA: TGTGCCAGCAGTTGGGTTCTTCGGACAAATGAAAAACTGTTTTTT. It is translated as CASSWVLRTNEKLFF.

This chain links TRBV11-1 with TRBJ2-1, with 9 bases matching TRBD2. CDR3 length: 16 residues. CDR1 and CDR2 from the germline V gene are SGHAT and FQDESV (reference sequence). Trimming took 4 bases from V and 1 from J; bases not matched to a gene: 5. CDR3 amino acids: CASSSWREGSYNEQFF. The CDR3 bases are TGTGCCAGCAGCTCCTGGCGGGAGGGTTCCTACAATGAGCAGTTCTTC.

This clone was seen just once. The chain has TRBV27 and TRBJ2-1, with D possibly TRBD2 on 5 matching bases. This CDR3 comprises 15 residues. Germline-derived CDR1 and CDR2 are MNHEY and SMNVEV (reference sequence). Trimming cost V 4 bases and J 0 bases, with 10 bases left between them. CDR3 sequence reads: CASSSLGSSYNEQFF. CDR3 DNA sequence: TGTGCCAGCAGTTCCTTGGGGAGCTCCTACAATGAGCAGTTCTTC.

The chain couples TRBV3-1 (or the pseudogene TRBV3-2) to TRBJ2-7; a possible D gene is TRBD1 (6 bases). This CDR3 contains 17 residues. Trimming left V 0 bases short and J 1 base short, with 16 bases between. Germline V gene sequence: CDR1 LGHDT, CDR2 YNNKEL (reference sequence). The CDR3 loop is CASSQDEPTGLSYEQYF. CDR3 DNA: TGTGCCAGCAGCCAAGATGAGCCGACAGGACTTTCCTACGAGCAGTACTTC.

The V call is TRBV28, the J call TRBJ2-7; 10 bases line up with TRBD1. The germline gives CDR1 MDHEN, CDR2 SYDVKM. This CDR3 spans 14 amino acids. Losses at the gene ends were 7 bases for V and 2 bases for J; bases not matched to a gene: 5. CDR3 nucleotides: TGTGCCAGCACCGGGACAGGGGAAACCTACGAGCAGTACTTC. Protein product: CASTGTGETYEQYF.

V gene TRBV11-2 combines with J gene TRBJ2-6, with 8 positions matching TRBD1. In germline, CDR1 is SGHAT, CDR2 FQNNGV. V dropped 5 bases and J dropped 4; count of bases not matched to a gene: 7. The CDR3 has 16 residues. For the CDR3, the DNA is TGTGCCAGCAGCCGGACAGGGCAGCTCGGGGCCAACGTCCTGACTTTC. It specifies CASSRTGQLGANVLTF. Based on the CDR3 plus reference TRBV11-2 and TRBJ2-6, the full variable domain is EAGVAQSPRYKIIEKRQSVAFWCNPISGHATLYWYQQILGQGPKLLIQFQNNGVVDDSQLPKDRFSAERLKGVDSTLKIQPAKLEDSAVYLCASSRTGQLGANVLTFGAGSRLTVL.

The rearrangement joins TRBV2 to TRBJ1-6, with 9 bases lining up with TRBD1. The CDR3 runs to 15 residues. Germline V CDR1 and CDR2: SNHLY, FYNNEI. V was pared by 6 bases and J by 10 bases, with 10 bases of the junction left unmatched. CDR3 sequence: CASSQQGARGSPLHF. For the CDR3, the DNA is TGTGCCAGCAGCCAACAGGGGGCTCGGGGATCACCCCTCCACTTT.

This clone came up once. The rearrangement links TRBV4-2 to TRBJ1-6; possibly TRBD1 for D (5 bases). Trimming pared 0 bases from V and 10 bases from J, leaving 10 bases between. The CDR3 runs to 14 residues. CDR1 LGHNA and CDR2 YNFKEQ come from the germline V gene. The CDR3 DNA reads TGTGCCAGCAGCCAAGACAGGGCCAACTCACCCCTCCACTTT. Amino acids: CASSQDRANSPLHF.